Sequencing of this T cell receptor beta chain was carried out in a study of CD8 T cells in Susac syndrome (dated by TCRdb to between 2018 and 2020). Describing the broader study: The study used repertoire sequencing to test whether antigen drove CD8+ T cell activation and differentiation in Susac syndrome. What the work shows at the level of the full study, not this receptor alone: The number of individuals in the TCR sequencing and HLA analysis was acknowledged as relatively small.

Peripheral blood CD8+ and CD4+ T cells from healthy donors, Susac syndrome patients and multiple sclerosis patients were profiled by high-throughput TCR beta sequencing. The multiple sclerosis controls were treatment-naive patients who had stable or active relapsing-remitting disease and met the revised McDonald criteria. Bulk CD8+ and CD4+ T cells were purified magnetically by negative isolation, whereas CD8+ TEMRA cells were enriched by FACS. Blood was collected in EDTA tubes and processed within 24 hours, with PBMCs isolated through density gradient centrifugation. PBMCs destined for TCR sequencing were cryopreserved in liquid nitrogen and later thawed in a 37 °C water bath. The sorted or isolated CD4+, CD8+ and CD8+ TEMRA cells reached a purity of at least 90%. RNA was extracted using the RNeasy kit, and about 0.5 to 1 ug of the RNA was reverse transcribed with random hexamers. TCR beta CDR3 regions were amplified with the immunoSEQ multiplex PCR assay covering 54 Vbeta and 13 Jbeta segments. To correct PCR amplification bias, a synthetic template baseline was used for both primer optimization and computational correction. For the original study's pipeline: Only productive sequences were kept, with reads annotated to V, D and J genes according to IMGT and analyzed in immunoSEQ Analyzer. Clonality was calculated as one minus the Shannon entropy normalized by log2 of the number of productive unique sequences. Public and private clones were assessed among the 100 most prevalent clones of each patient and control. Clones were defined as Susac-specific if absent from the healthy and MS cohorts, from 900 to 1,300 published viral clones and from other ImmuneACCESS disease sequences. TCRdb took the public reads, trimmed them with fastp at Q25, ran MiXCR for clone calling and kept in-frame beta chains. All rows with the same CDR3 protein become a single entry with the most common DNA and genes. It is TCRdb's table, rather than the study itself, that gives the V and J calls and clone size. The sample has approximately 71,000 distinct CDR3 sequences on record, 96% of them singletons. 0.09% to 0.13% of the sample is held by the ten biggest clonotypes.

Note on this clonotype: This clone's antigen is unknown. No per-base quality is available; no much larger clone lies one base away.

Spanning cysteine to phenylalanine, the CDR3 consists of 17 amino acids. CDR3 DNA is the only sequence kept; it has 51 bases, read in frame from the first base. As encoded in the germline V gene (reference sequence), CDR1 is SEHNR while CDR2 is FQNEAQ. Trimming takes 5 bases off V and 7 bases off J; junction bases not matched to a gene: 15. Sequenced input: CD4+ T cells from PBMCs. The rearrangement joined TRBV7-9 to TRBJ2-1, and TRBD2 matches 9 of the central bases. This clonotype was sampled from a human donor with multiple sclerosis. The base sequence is TGTGCCAGCAGCCCCGACGGGTGGCGGGGGGGAGTGAATGAGCAGTTCTTC. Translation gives CASSPDGWRGGVNEQFF. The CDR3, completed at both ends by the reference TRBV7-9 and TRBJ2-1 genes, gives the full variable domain DTGVSQNPRHKITKRGQNVTFRCDPISEHNRLYWYRQTLGQGPEFLTYFQNEAQLEKSRLLSDRFSAERPKGSFSTLEIQRTEQGDSAMYLCASSPDGWRGGVNEQFFGPGTRLTVL.